The 24 T cell receptor beta chains presented below share a single source sample, sequenced in a study of blood T cells in healthy people across ages. Then a second PCR, running roughly 7 to 11 cycles, was carried out with a sample-barcoded 5' primer and a J-beta primer mix. Each CDR3 protein gets one entry after TCRdb re-called the 5' RACE reads with MiXCR. This sample carries 1 million or so distinct CDR3 sequences, approximately 25% of them seen once, and the ten largest clones take around 0.75%. These sequences were also reported in another study, on T cells of mothers and their children.

The sample comprised blood. Receptors originate from a girl aged 2 to 9 in good health.

The chain recombines TRBV7-9 with TRBJ1-1; perhaps TRBD1 as D (5 bases). The ends were cut back, 1 base at V and 4 bases at J, with 10 bases in the middle. The CDR3 loop spans 14 amino acids. Germline assignment: CDR1 SEHNR and CDR2 FQNEAQ (reference sequence). CDR3 nucleotide sequence: TGTGCCAGCAGCTTAGTAGGGGAAAGCACTGAAGCTTTCTTT. Protein sequence: CASSLVGESTEAFF. The whole variable domain, remainder taken from reference TRBV7-9 and TRBJ1-1, is DTGVSQNPRHKITKRGQNVTFRCDPISEHNRLYWYRQTLGQGPEFLTYFQNEAQLEKSRLLSDRFSAERPKGSFSTLEIQRTEQGDSAMYLCASSLVGESTEAFFGQGTRLTVV.

The chain joins TRBV4-3 to TRBJ1-2; D is undetermined. V lost 0 bases to trimming and J lost 6 bases, with 17 bases between them. The germline CDR1 and CDR2 sequences are LGHNA and YSLEER. CDR3 length equals 16 residues. CDR3 residues: CASSQDQTGSDNGYTF. The CDR3 bases are TGCGCCAGCAGCCAAGACCAGACCGGGAGTGACAATGGCTACACCTTC.

This chain joins TRBV7-2 and TRBJ1-1; no reliable D call. Trimming removed 3 bases from V and 3 bases from J, with 11 bases in between. The CDR3 is 14 amino acids. In germline, CDR1 is SGHTA, CDR2 FQGNSA. CDR3 loop: CASSFAGLDTEAFF. CDR3 bases: TGTGCCAGCAGCTTTGCAGGTTTGGACACTGAAGCTTTCTTT.

This clonotype came up many times. The rearrangement links TRBV9 to TRBJ2-7; the D gene is possibly TRBD1 (5 bases). The germline V and J ends were trimmed by 0 bases and 2 bases, with 12 bases remaining between them. This CDR3 contains 15 residues. From germline, CDR1 is SGDLS and CDR2 YYNGEE. CDR3 nucleotide sequence: TGTGCCAGCAGCGTAGAAGCAGGGCGGACCTACGAGCAGTACTTC. This translates into CASSVEAGRTYEQYF.

This clonotype showed up just a few times. V and J are TRBV9 and TRBJ2-5; 9 bases agree with TRBD2. The CDR3 extends over 16 amino acids. CDR1 is SGDLS and CDR2 is YYNGEE in the germline V gene. The ends lost 1 base at V and 4 bases at J; junction bases unmatched: 8. The CDR3 coding sequence is TGTGCCAGCAGCGTACGACAGCGGGGGGTCAGAGAGACCCAGTACTTC. This gives the protein CASSVRQRGVRETQYF.

This clonotype was counted a few times. This chain links TRBV4-1 with TRBJ1-1; 7 bases match TRBD1. J was trimmed by 4 bases and V by 1 base; bases with no gene match: 9. This CDR3 has 16 residues. Germline values: CDR1 MGHRA, CDR2 YSYEKL. In DNA form, the CDR3 reads TGCGCCAGCAGCCAAGGGACAGGCCCCCGTGGCACTGAAGCTTTCTTT. Amino acid sequence: CASSQGTGPRGTEAFF.

This clonotype has just a few counts. The chain's CDR3 is CAISEGLGTDLIPSYEQYF. CDR3 nucleotide sequence: TGTGCCATCAGTGAAGGACTGGGGACAGACCTTATTCCCTCCTACGAGCAGTACTTC. This chain joins TRBV10-3 and TRBJ2-5; 7 nucleotides agree with TRBD1. The DNA matches TRBJ2-7 better at its end, which makes the J call doubtful. This CDR3 is built from 19 residues. Germline V CDR1 and CDR2: ENHRY, SYGVKD.

This clonotype was seen more than once but under ten times. This chain connects TRBV20-1 to TRBJ2-5; possible D gene TRBD2, 5 bases. The DNA end is more similar to TRBJ2-1, so the J call may be wrong. CDR1 and CDR2 (germline): DFQATT, SNEGSKA (reference sequence). The CDR3 has 12 residues. The CDR3 nucleotides are TGCAGTGCCGCAGGCGGGTTGCTTGAGCAGTTCTTC. Its translation is CSAAGGLLEQFF.

This clonotype showed up just a few times. CDR3 sequence: CSASVPGGADSPLHF. The CDR3 DNA sequence: TGCAGTGCTAGCGTTCCAGGGGGCGCGGATTCACCCCTCCACTTT. This chain connects TRBV20-1 to TRBJ1-6; 8 bases are shared with TRBD1. The trim removed 3 bases at V and 8 bases at J, leaving 9 bases unmatched. Per germline, CDR1 DFQATT and CDR2 SNEGSKA (reference sequence). The CDR3 spans 15 residues.

This clonotype has only a few counts. A read error may produce the germline difference seen at one junction end. The rearrangement links TRBV6-5 to TRBJ2-2; TRBD2 matches 9 bases. This CDR3 contains 15 residues. From germline, CDR1 is MNHEY and CDR2 SVGAGI. Here the CDR3 DNA reads TGTGCCAGCAGTTACGCTAGCGGGGCCACCGGGGAGCTGCTTTTT. It codes for CASSYASGATGELLF.

This clonotype occurred a few times. The chain carries TRBV4-1 and TRBJ2-4, with 8 bases matching TRBD2. The V gene's germline CDR1 is MGHRA and CDR2 YSYEKL. The CDR3 has 17 residues. Unmatched junction bases numbered 6, after V lost 0 bases and J lost 2 bases. The CDR3 sequence: CASSQDGSGTTKNIQYF. The CDR3 region has the DNA TGCGCCAGCAGCCAAGACGGTAGCGGGACGACCAAAAACATTCAGTACTTC.

The rearrangement uses TRBV10-3 and TRBJ1-1, with D perhaps matching TRBD1 (6 bases). From germline, CDR1 is ENHRY and CDR2 SYGVKD. Trimming took off 4 bases at V and 4 bases at J, with 13 bases between the two ends. The CDR3 is made up of 14 amino acids. The CDR3 DNA follows: TGTGCCATCAGTGCTACGACAGGAACCACTGAAGCTTTCTTT. Protein sequence: CAISATTGTTEAFF.

The chain couples TRBV6-2 or TRBV6-3 to TRBJ2-7; D unresolved. The CDR3 extends over 13 amino acids. Trimming took off 10 bases at V and 2 bases at J, with 15 bases between the two ends. The germline V gene has CDR1 MNHEY and CDR2 SVGEGT. CDR3 protein: CATTGSLTYEQYF. CDR3 bases: TGTGCCACTACCGGGTCCTTAACCTACGAGCAGTACTTC.

This rearrangement joins TRBV29-1 to TRBJ2-5; D not resolved. The J call may be incorrect, as the DNA end agrees better with TRBJ2-7. The CDR3 sequence is 11 residues long. Germline V CDR1 and CDR2: SQVTM, ANQGSEA. CDR3 amino acids: CSVVVQYEQYF. CDR3 DNA sequence: TGCAGCGTTGTAGTACAGTACGAGCAGTACTTC.

This clonotype was recorded a few times. The genes are TRBV3-1 and TRBJ2-5; D not certain. This CDR3 contains 14 residues. Trimming cost V 4 bases and J 7 bases, with 16 bases left between them. The germline V gene encodes CDR1 LGHDT and CDR2 YNNKEL (reference sequence). CDR3 sequence (DNA): TGTGCCAGCAGCCCAAGGACCGTAGTATTGACCCAGTACTTC. Its translation is CASSPRTVVLTQYF.

The gene calls are TRBV28 and TRBJ2-5; 10 nucleotides match TRBD2. TRBJ2-1 matches the DNA end more closely, so the J call is doubtful. The CDR3 has 13 amino acids. Germline V gene lookup returns CDR1 MDHEN and CDR2 SYDVKM. The CDR3 nucleotides read TGTGCCAGCAAATCTAGCGGGAGAAATGAGCAGTTCTTC. It translates to CASKSSGRNEQFF.

This clonotype was observed a handful of times. The CDR3 spells CASSEPGRRTYEQYF. In nucleotides, the CDR3 is TGTGCCAGCAGTGAACCGGGACGGCGGACCTACGAGCAGTACTTC. The gene calls are TRBV6-1 and TRBJ2-1; D assignment may be TRBD1 or TRBD2 (5 bases each). The J call may be mistaken, given a closer DNA end match to TRBJ2-7. The CDR3 is 15 residues long. Germline V gene lookup returns CDR1 MNHNS and CDR2 SASEGT.

This sequence joins TRBV27 and TRBJ2-3; D is tentatively TRBD1 or TRBD2 (5 bases each). Germline V gene sequence: CDR1 MNHEY, CDR2 SMNVEV (reference sequence). The germline V and J ends were trimmed by 5 bases and 7 bases, with 10 bases remaining between them. This CDR3 region has 12 residues. In nucleotides, the CDR3 is TGTGCCAGCAGTCCCCGGGGCCATACGCAGTATTTT. Translated, it gives CASSPRGHTQYF.

This sequence joins TRBV29-1 and TRBJ1-1; D is ambiguous. Germline loops: CDR1 SQVTM, CDR2 ANQGSEA. V was clipped by 4 bases and J by 3 bases, with 9 bases between them. This CDR3 contains 12 residues. The DNA for the CDR3 is TGCAGCGTTGGAGGGTTCGACACTGAAGCTTTCTTT. This encodes CSVGGFDTEAFF.

This clonotype was seen more than once but under ten times. This sequence joins TRBV5-1 and TRBJ1-6; no clear D gene. Germline lookup yields CDR1 SGHRS and CDR2 YFSETQ. V was cut by 3 bases and J by 10 bases, with 14 bases left in between. The CDR3 spans 14 residues. The CDR3 loop is CASSSDWVLSPLHF. Written as DNA, the CDR3 is TGCGCCAGCAGCTCCGATTGGGTCCTCTCACCCCTCCACTTT. The entire variable domain, with the rest obtained from reference TRBV5-1 and TRBJ1-6, is as follows: KAGVTQTPRYLIKTRGQQVTLSCSPISGHRSVSWYQQTPGQGLQFLFEYFSETQRNKGNFPGRFSGRQFSNSRSEMNVSTLELGDSALYLCASSSDWVLSPLHFGNGTRLTVT.

A few counts support this clonotype. V and J are TRBV10-3 and TRBJ2-5, with 11 bases fitting TRBD2. The DNA end is more similar to TRBJ2-7, so the J call may be wrong. CDR3 size: 14 residues. Germline V gene data show CDR1 as ENHRY and CDR2 as SYGVKD. CDR3 DNA sequence: TGTGCCATCAGGGGGACTAGCGGAAACTACGAGCAGTACTTC. Its protein is CAIRGTSGNYEQYF.

The V gene is TRBV2, the J gene TRBJ2-3; the match to TRBD2 covers 11 bases. Trimming cost V 6 bases and J 7 bases; bases outside gene matches: 6. CDR3 length: 14 amino acids. CDR1 SNHLY and CDR2 FYNNEI come from the germline V gene. CDR3 sequence: CASRVTSGRHTQYF. For the CDR3, the DNA is TGTGCCAGCAGAGTCACTAGCGGGAGACATACGCAGTATTTT. Full variable domain (rest looked up from reference TRBV2 and TRBJ2-3): EPEVTQTPSHQVTQMGQEVILRCVPISNHLYFYWYRQILGQKVEFLVSFYNNEISEKSEIFDDQFSVERPDGSNFTLKIRSTKLEDSAMYFCASRVTSGRHTQYFGPGTRLTVL.

This clonotype was seen only a few times. The chain recombines TRBV2 with TRBJ2-3, with D unclear. The CDR3 loop spans 13 amino acids. Trimming took off 10 bases at V and 3 bases at J, with 14 bases between the two ends. Germline V gives CDR1 SNHLY, CDR2 FYNNEI. The CDR3 reads CATPSQVTDTQYF. The CDR3 DNA is TGTGCCACCCCTTCGCAGGTGACAGATACGCAGTATTTT.

The table lists this clonotype with a few counts. This sequence joins TRBV7-2 and TRBJ2-7, with TRBD2 matching over 7 bases. The CDR3 is 13 residues long. The germline gives CDR1 SGHTA, CDR2 FQGNSA. V shed 8 bases and J 2 bases; nucleotides not matched to a gene: 6. CDR3 sequence: CASANGRTYEQYF. CDR3 DNA sequence: TGTGCCAGCGCCAACGGGAGGACCTACGAGCAGTACTTC.